The subject of this entry is one T cell receptor beta chain. Its specificity is not known. J was trimmed by 8 bases and V by 2 bases; bases with no gene match: 8. The CDR3 has 15 residues. Germline CDR1 reads DFQATT; CDR2 reads SNEGSKA (reference sequence). This sample was taken from a study of T cells after yellow fever vaccination. On the study more broadly: SMART-Seq v4 Ultra Low Input prepared libraries from low-cell fractions. Whole-study findings and limits: Peaking on day 5 versus 15, the secondary response was faster but weaker.

The 5'RACE template-switching step produced TCR cDNA and added a universal primer site and UMIs. TCRdb redid the calling of the 5' RACE reads with MiXCR, one entry per CDR3 protein. The profile shows 500,000 to 650,000 distinct CDR3 sequences, more than 9% of them singletons. This TCR was recovered from a man aged 30 to 39 who received the YFV17D yellow fever vaccine. The starting material was PBMCs, obtained on the day of the yellow fever booster vaccination. V is TRBV20-1 and J is TRBJ2-3; TRBD2 matches 12 bases. This CDR3 is CSARYLAGGPATQYF. DNA for the CDR3: TGCAGTGCTAGATATCTAGCGGGAGGGCCGGCTACGCAGTATTTT.